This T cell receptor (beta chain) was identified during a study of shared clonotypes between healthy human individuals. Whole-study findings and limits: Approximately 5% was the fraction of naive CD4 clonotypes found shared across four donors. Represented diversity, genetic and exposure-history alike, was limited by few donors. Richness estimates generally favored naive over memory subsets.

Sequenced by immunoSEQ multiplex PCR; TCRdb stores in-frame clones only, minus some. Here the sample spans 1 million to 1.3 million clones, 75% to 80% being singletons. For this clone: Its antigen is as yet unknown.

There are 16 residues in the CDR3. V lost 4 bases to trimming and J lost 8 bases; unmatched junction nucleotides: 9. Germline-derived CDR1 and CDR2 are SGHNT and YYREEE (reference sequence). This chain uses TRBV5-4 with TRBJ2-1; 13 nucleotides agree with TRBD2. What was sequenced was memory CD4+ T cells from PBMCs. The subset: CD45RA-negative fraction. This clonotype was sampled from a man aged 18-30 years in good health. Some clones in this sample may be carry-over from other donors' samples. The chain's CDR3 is CASSQLAGGPSDEQFF. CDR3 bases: TGTGCCAGCAGCCAACTAGCGGGAGGGCCTTCGGATGAGCAGTTCTTC.